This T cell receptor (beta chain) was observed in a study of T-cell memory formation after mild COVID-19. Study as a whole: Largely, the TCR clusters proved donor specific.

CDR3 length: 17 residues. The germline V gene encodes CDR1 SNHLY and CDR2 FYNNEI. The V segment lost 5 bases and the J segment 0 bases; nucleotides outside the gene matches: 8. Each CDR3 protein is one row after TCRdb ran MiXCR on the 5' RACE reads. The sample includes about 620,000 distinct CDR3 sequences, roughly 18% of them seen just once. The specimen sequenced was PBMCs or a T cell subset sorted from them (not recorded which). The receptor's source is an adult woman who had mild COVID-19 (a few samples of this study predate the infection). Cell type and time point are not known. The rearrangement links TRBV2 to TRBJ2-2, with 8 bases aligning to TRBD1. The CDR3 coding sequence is TGTGCCAGCAGTAGGGCCAGGGGGCTTGCGAACACCGGGGAGCTGTTTTTT. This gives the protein CASSRARGLANTGELFF.